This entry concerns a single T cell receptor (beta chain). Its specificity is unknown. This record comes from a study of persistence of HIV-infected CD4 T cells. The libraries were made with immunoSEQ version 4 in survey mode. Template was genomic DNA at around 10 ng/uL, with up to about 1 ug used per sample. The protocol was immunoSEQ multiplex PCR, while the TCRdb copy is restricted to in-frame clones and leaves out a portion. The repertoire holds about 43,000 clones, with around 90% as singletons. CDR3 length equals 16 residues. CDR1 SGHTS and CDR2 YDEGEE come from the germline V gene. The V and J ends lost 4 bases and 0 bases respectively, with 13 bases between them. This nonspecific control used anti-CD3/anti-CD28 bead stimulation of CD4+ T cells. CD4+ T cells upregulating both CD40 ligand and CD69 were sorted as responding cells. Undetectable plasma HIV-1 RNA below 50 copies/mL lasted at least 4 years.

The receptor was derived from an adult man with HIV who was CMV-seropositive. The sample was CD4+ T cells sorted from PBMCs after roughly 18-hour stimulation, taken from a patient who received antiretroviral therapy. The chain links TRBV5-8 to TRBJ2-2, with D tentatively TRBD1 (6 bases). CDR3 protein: CASSRLWTANTGELFF. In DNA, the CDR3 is TGTGCCAGCAGCCGCTTATGGACAGCGAACACCGGGGAGCTGTTTTTT.